This T cell receptor beta chain was captured in a study of T cells after yellow fever vaccination. Study-level points and caveats: Shared CD4/CD8 clonotypes were a small share, likely from convergent recombination. The study re-detected most primary-vaccination clones after the booster (around 96% CD4, roughly 90% CD8).

A process of 5'RACE template switching, which added a universal primer site and UMIs, was used to make TCR cDNA. TCRdb reprocessed the 5' RACE reads with MiXCR, giving one entry per CDR3 protein. This table has 250,000 to 400,000 distinct CDR3 sequences, 3.5% to 4.5% appearing once. V lost 5 bases and J 4 bases, leaving 20 bases between the germline ends. There are 16 residues in the CDR3. In germline, CDR1 is LGHNA, CDR2 YSLEER. Turning to this clonotype: Its antigen is not identified.

The clonotype comes from a man aged 18 to 35 who received the YFV17D yellow fever vaccine. The sequencing here drew on PBMCs, taken 15 days after the yellow fever booster vaccination. The rearrangement links TRBV4-3 to TRBJ1-1; no firm D call. CDR3 amino acids: CASSARSGDLGTEAFF. The CDR3, as DNA: TGCGCCAGCAGCGCCCGGAGTGGGGATCTGGGCACTGAAGCTTTCTTT.